Each of the 19 T cell receptor beta chains below was sequenced from the same sample in a study of T-cell memory formation after mild COVID-19. MiXCR, applied by TCRdb to the 5' RACE reads, yields one record per CDR3 protein. The table includes approximately 300,000 distinct CDR3 sequences, 15% detected once. Sequencing was performed on PBMCs or a T cell subset sorted from them (not recorded which). Every receptor here comes from a man aged 18 to 30 who had mild COVID-19 (a few samples of this study predate the infection). Cell type and time point are not known.

Note on this clonotype: This may come from a read error, since a much larger clone is one base off. J is TRBJ2-7 and V is TRBV5-1; D tentatively fits TRBD1 or TRBD2 (5 bases each). The CDR3 is 12 amino acids. CDR1 SGHRS and CDR2 YFSETQ come from the germline V gene. Written as DNA, the CDR3 is TGCGCCAGCAGCTTGGCCGGGGCCGAGCAGTGCTTC. This codes for CASSLAGAEQCF.

V usage is TRBV5-1 and J usage is TRBJ2-3; D perhaps matches TRBD1 (7 bases). CDR3 length equals 16 residues. The germline V and J ends were trimmed by 0 bases and 7 bases, with 18 bases remaining between them. Germline V gene data show CDR1 as SGHRS and CDR2 as YFSETQ. The CDR3 DNA reads as TGCGCCAGCAGCTTGGTAGGAGGGCCAGGGGGAAATACGCAGTATTTT. It is translated as CASSLVGGPGGNTQYF.

The sample holds a few counts of this clonotype. The chain employs TRBV12-5 and TRBJ2-1; D gene ambiguous. Germline V lookup: CDR1 LGHNT, CDR2 FRNRAP. V was clipped by 3 bases and J by 5 bases, with 5 bases between them. The length of the CDR3 is 12 residues. DNA for the CDR3: TGTGCTAGTGGTTTCAACAACAATGAGCAGTTCTTC. Protein sequence: CASGFNNNEQFF.

This clonotype showed up just once. The chain couples TRBV29-1 to TRBJ1-2; no clear D. Trimming stripped 7 bases from V and 4 bases from J, with 13 bases between. The CDR3 spans 12 residues. The germline gives CDR1 SQVTM, CDR2 ANQGSEA. CDR3 nucleotide sequence: TGCAGCGACCCGGGCCCGCTCTATGGCTACACCTTC. Translation: CSDPGPLYGYTF. Full variable domain (outside the CDR3, taken from reference TRBV29-1 and TRBJ1-2): SAVISQKPSRDICQRGTSLTIQCQVDSQVTMMFWYRQQPGQSLTLIATANQGSEATYESGFVIDKFPISRPNLTFSTLTVSNMSPEDSSIYLCSDPGPLYGYTFGSGTRLTVV.

In this sample, this clonotype turned up a few times. The J gene is TRBJ1-1, the V gene TRBV28; D call uncertain. CDR1 MDHEN and CDR2 SYDVKM come from the germline V gene. The CDR3 length is 13 residues. Between the trimmed V and J ends, which lost 5 bases and 5 bases, there was a span of 12 bases. CDR3 residues: CASSPPLRTEAFF. CDR3 sequence (DNA): TGTGCCAGCAGTCCCCCCTTACGGACTGAAGCTTTCTTT.

The rearrangement joins TRBV11-1 to TRBJ2-7; weak D call: TRBD2 (6 bases). The CDR3 contains 14 residues. The V end was cut by 2 bases, the J end by 3 bases, with 11 bases between. Germline V CDR1 and CDR2: SGHAT, FQDESV (reference sequence). CDR3 protein: CASSLSSGGYEQYF. The DNA for the CDR3 is TGTGCCAGCAGCTTAAGTAGCGGAGGCTACGAGCAGTACTTC. The complete variable domain, with remaining parts taken from reference TRBV11-1 and TRBJ2-7, reads EAEVAQSPRYKITEKSQAVAFWCDPISGHATLYWYRQILGQGPELLVQFQDESVVDDSQLPKDRFSAERLKGVDSTLKIQPAELGDSAMYLCASSLSSGGYEQYFGPGTRLTVT.

This CDR3 is CASSLGVSPSYEQYV. Written as DNA, the CDR3 is TGTGCCAGCAGCTTAGGAGTTTCGCCCTCCTACGAGCAGTACGTC. The chain recombines TRBV11-2 with TRBJ2-7, with no clear D. V lost 1 base and J lost 0, with 10 bases in between. The CDR3 runs to 15 residues. Germline V gene sequence: CDR1 SGHAT, CDR2 FQNNGV.

The CDR3 bases are TGTGCCAGCAGCCGCGCTGGGGACAGGGGATATAATTCACCCCTCCACTTT. Its protein is CASSRAGDRGYNSPLHF. V is TRBV12-3 or TRBV12-4 and J is TRBJ1-6, with 10 bases aligning to TRBD1. V gave up 6 bases and J gave up 4 bases; unmatched junction bases: 9. The CDR3 runs to 17 residues.

This clonotype occurred a few times. The rearrangement links TRBV5-5 to TRBJ2-7; 8 bases are a match to TRBD1. Germline V gene lookup returns CDR1 SGHKS and CDR2 YYEKEE (reference sequence). The CDR3 has 13 amino acids. V shed 4 bases and J 6 bases; nucleotides not matched to a gene: 6. The CDR3 DNA is TGTGCCAGCAGCCTTGGACAGGGAACCGAGCAGTACGTC. Translation gives CASSLGQGTEQYV.

The chain couples TRBV7-9 to TRBJ2-6; D remains ambiguous. V was clipped by 2 bases and J by 3 bases, with 5 bases between them. CDR1 is SEHNR and CDR2 is FQNEAQ in the germline V gene (reference sequence). This CDR3 is built from 14 residues. The CDR3 region has the DNA TGTGCCAGCAGCTTACTCGTTGGGGCCAACGTCCTGACTTTC. Its translation: CASSLLVGANVLTF.

This rearrangement joins TRBV9 to TRBJ1-1; D gene unclear. Trimming removed 3 bases at V and 5 bases at J, with 11 bases between. This CDR3 region has 13 residues. Germline values: CDR1 SGDLS, CDR2 YYNGEE. CDR3 protein: CASSASQLTEAFF. In DNA, the CDR3 is TGTGCCAGCAGCGCGTCCCAGTTAACTGAAGCTTTCTTT. Full variable domain (rest looked up from reference TRBV9 and TRBJ1-1): DSGVTQTPKHLITATGQRVTLRCSPRSGDLSVYWYQQSLDQGLQFLIQYYNGEERAKGNILERFSAQQFPDLHSELNLSSLELGDSALYFCASSASQLTEAFFGQGTRLTVV.

This clonotype came up many times. J is TRBJ2-1 and V is TRBV4-2; 10 positions agree with TRBD2. J was trimmed by 4 bases and V by 0 bases; bases with no gene match: 3. Looked up from germline, CDR1 is LGHNA and CDR2 is YNFKEQ. This CDR3 has 16 amino acids. Here the CDR3 reads CASSQDPAGGYNEQFF. The DNA for the CDR3 is TGTGCCAGCAGCCAAGATCCAGCGGGGGGGTACAATGAGCAGTTCTTC.

The V and J genes are TRBV29-1 and TRBJ2-3; D uncertain. CDR1 is SQVTM, CDR2 ANQGSEA, per germline. V was clipped by 7 bases and J by 5 bases, with 10 bases between them. This CDR3 spans 11 amino acids. CDR3 loop: CSARLVDTQYF. The CDR3 DNA sequence: TGCAGCGCTCGACTGGTAGATACGCAGTATTTT.

This clonotype came up many times. The V and J genes are TRBV24-1 and TRBJ2-5; D is unclear. This CDR3 is built from 14 residues. The V gene's germline CDR1 is KGHDR and CDR2 SFDVKD. V lost 3 bases and J 5 bases, leaving 12 bases between the germline ends. CDR3 in amino acids: CATSDIKAPETQYF. CDR3 bases: TGTGCCACCAGTGATATAAAAGCACCCGAGACCCAGTACTTC.

This clonotype was observed a handful of times. The V and J genes are TRBV12-3 or TRBV12-4 and TRBJ2-2; maybe TRBD1 (6 bases). The CDR3 runs 14 residues. The V gene lost 6 bases and the J gene lost 6 bases, with 14 bases spanning the gap. The CDR3 loop is CASSPWGPPGELFF. CDR3 DNA sequence: TGTGCCAGCAGCCCCTGGGGGCCACCCGGGGAGCTGTTTTTT.

The chain employs TRBV7-2 and TRBJ1-1; the D is unclear. The CDR3 contains 15 residues. Germline V gene data show CDR1 as SGHTA and CDR2 as FQGNSA. Trimming took 4 bases from V and 5 from J, leaving 17 bases between them. The CDR3 DNA follows: TGTGCCAGCAGCTCAGGCGGATCGGCTACGACTGAAGCTTTCTTT. Amino acid sequence: CASSSGGSATTEAFF.

The V gene is TRBV19, the J gene TRBJ2-3, with D perhaps TRBD1 or TRBD2 (5 bases each). CDR1 and CDR2 from the germline V gene are LNHDA and SQIVND (reference sequence). The length of the CDR3 is 14 residues. V lost 5 bases and J 6 bases, leaving 15 bases between the germline ends. CDR3 residues: CASSFGTRSDTQYF. DNA for the CDR3: TGTGCCAGTAGTTTCGGGACGCGGTCGGATACGCAGTATTTT.

The chain combines TRBV7-8 with TRBJ2-3, with 7 bases fitting TRBD2. Losses at the gene ends were 2 bases for V and 4 bases for J; bases not matched to a gene: 3. Germline CDR1 reads SGHVS; CDR2 reads FQNEAQ. The CDR3 runs 14 residues. In DNA, the CDR3 is TGTGCCAGCAGCTTAACTAGCGCCGCAGATACGCAGTATTTT. Amino acids: CASSLTSAADTQYF.

The chain links TRBV7-2 to TRBJ2-7; possibly TRBD1 or TRBD2 for D (5 bases each). V was clipped by 5 bases and J by 3 bases, with 14 bases between them. The CDR3 covers 14 residues. In germline, CDR1 is SGHTA, CDR2 FQGNSA. The CDR3 protein is CASSPTRDHYEQYV. DNA for the CDR3: TGTGCCAGCAGCCCCACCCGGGACCACTACGAGCAGTACGTC.